Sample share makes the clone carrying this TCR beta chain medium-sized. The CDR3 is 14 amino acids. V was trimmed by 3 bases and J by 5 bases, leaving 10 bases between them. CDR1 is SGHTA and CDR2 is FQGNSA in the germline V gene. This specimen comes from a study of tumor-infiltrating lymphocytes in oesophageal squamous cell carcinoma. In TCRdb, the PCR reads were re-called with MiXCR into one record per CDR3 protein. The table has roughly 14,000 distinct CDR3 sequences, 40% to 60% seen once; the top ten hold around 15%. The receptor was derived from a male donor with esophageal squamous cell carcinoma. Sequenced material: esophageal tumor tissue. The genes are TRBV7-2 and TRBJ1-4; a weak D match, TRBD1 (6 bases). CDR3: CASSLDSVNEKLFF. DNA of the CDR3: TGTGCCAGCAGCTTGGACAGCGTAAATGAAAAACTGTTTTTT.